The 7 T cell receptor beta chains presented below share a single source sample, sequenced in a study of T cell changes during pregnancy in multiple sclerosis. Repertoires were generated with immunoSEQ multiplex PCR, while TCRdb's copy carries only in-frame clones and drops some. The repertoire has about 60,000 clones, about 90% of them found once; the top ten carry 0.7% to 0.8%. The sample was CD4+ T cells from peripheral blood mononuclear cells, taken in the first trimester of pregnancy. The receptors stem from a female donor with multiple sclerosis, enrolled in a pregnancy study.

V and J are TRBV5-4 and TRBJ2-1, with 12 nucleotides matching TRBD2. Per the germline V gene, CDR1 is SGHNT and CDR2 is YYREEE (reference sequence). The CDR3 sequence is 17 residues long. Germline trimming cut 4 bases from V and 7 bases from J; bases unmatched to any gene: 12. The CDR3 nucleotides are TGTGCCAGCAGCCTCGTCCCCCTAGCGGGGGGGCTGAATGAGCAGTTCTTC. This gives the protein CASSLVPLAGGLNEQFF.

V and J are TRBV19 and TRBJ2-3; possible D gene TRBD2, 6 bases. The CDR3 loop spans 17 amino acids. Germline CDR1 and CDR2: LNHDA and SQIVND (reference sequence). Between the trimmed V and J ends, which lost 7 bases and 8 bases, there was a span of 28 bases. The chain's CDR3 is CASTPGGGTRAGGTQYF. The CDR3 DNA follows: TGTGCCAGTACCCCCGGAGGAGGGACCCGTGCCGGAGGTACGCAGTATTTT.

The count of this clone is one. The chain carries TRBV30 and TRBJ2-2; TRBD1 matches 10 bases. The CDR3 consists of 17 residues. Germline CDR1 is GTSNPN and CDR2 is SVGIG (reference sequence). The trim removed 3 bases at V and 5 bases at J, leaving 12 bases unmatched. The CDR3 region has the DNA TGTGCCTGGAGGGTGGGACAGGGGATTGTAGAGACCGGGGAGCTGTTTTTT. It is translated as CAWRVGQGIVETGELFF.

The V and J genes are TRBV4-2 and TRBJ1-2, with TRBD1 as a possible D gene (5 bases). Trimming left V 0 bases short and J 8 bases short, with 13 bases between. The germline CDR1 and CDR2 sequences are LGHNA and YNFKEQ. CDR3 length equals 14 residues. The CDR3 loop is CASSQEAGLGGYTF. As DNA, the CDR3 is TGTGCCAGCAGCCAAGAGGCAGGGTTGGGGGGCTACACCTTC.

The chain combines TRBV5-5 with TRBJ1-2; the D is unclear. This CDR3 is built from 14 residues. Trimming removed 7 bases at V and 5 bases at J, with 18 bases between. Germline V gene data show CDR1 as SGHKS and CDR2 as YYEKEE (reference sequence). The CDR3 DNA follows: TGTGCCAGCCTGAAGGATCCAGAGGGATATGGCTACACCTTC. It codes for CASLKDPEGYGYTF.

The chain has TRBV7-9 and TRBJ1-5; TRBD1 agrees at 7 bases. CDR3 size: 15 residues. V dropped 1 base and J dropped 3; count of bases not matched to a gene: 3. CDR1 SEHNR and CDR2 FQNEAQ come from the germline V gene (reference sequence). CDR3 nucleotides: TGTGCCAGCAGCTTAGGGGGACAGAACAATCAGCCCCAGCATTTT. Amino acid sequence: CASSLGGQNNQPQHF. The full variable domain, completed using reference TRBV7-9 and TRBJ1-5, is DTGVSQNPRHKITKRGQNVTFRCDPISEHNRLYWYRQTLGQGPEFLTYFQNEAQLEKSRLLSDRFSAERPKGSFSTLEIQRTEQGDSAMYLCASSLGGQNNQPQHFGDGTRLSIL.

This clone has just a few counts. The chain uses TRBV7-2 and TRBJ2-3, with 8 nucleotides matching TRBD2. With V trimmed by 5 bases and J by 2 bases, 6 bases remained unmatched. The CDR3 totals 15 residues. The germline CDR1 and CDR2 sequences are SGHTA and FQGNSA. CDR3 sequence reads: CASSPLSGATDTQYF. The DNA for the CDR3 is TGTGCCAGCAGCCCTCTTAGCGGGGCCACAGATACGCAGTATTTT.